This paragraph reports one T cell receptor beta chain. In the original processing: Counts of nucleated cells, estimated from reference gene primer amplification, were obtained. Generated by immunoSEQ multiplex PCR, the TCRdb table keeps only in-frame clones and is missing some. D and trimming come from the DNA, and the V and J calls and clone size come from that table. The table has a few hundred thousand clones, 75% to 95% seen once; the top ten hold 2% to 3%. The record originates from a study of blood T cell repertoires in COVID-19. Study at large: COVID-19 samples, acute and convalescent, were from the United States, Italy and Spain. T cells, B-cell-depleted T cells, or PBMCs supplied cDNA or gDNA.

Per the germline V gene, CDR1 is SEHNR and CDR2 is FQNEAQ (reference sequence). The V segment lost 6 bases and the J segment 0 bases; nucleotides outside the gene matches: 14. This CDR3 contains 19 residues. Enrolled during active infection, Seattle patients were then followed longitudinally. The receptor's source is a person in their late teens or twenties with COVID-19, enrolled during active disease. Sequencing input: peripheral blood. The gene calls are TRBV7-9 and TRBJ2-1; TRBD2 matches 10 bases. The CDR3 sequence is CASSRSLGLAQSSYNEQFF. In DNA, the CDR3 is TGTGCCAGCAGTCGAAGTCTGGGACTAGCGCAAAGCTCCTACAATGAGCAGTTCTTC.